The clone carrying this T cell receptor (beta chain) was seen only a few times. Antigen: not known. This CDR3 is built from 12 residues. Per germline, CDR1 LNHDA and CDR2 SQIVND (reference sequence). Trimming left V 4 bases short and J 5 bases short, with 7 bases between. This sample is drawn from a study of beta chain features in type 1 diabetes. Across the study: Some 110,000,000 sorted cells were examined across all samples. Study observations and caveats: Type 1 diabetes patients had TCRB CDR3s that were shorter (moderately but significantly so) in all four CD4+ subsets.

As every portion of the isolated RNA was reverse transcribed, the sequencing read expressed TCRB transcripts. TCRdb keeps only in-frame clones here, not all; method: immunoSEQ multiplex PCR. This sample has 860,000 or so clones, with 17% found just once. Sorting produced populations that all topped 98% purity. The sequenced sample was naive CD4+ T cells from blood. This chain uses TRBV19 with TRBJ2-3; D possibly corresponds to TRBD1 (6 bases). The TCR was taken from a woman between 18 and 30 years old in good health. The CDR3 coding sequence is TGTGCCAGTAGTAGCAGGGGAGATACGCAGTATTTT. This sequence encodes CASSSRGDTQYF.